The clone carrying this TCR beta chain was counted many times. No antigen is known for it. This sample was taken from a study of glioma-infiltrating T cells. Overall study findings and caveats: Above-expected tissue-blood divergence occurred in all gliomas, most in low-grade ones.

The CDR3 contains 16 residues. Germline V CDR1 and CDR2: SGHRS, YFSETQ. V was pared by 2 bases and J by 2 bases, with 14 bases between. The iRepertoire nested amplicon-rescue multiplex PCR amplified TCR alpha and beta CDR3s from RNA. TCRdb processed the multiplex PCR reads anew with MiXCR; each CDR3 protein has one entry. In the table there are about 22,000 distinct CDR3 sequences, approximately 25% of which are singletons. V and J are TRBV5-1 and TRBJ1-5, with D perhaps matching TRBD1 (6 bases). The sample consisted of glioma tissue, nonneoplastic brain tissue, or PBMCs (not recorded which). The clonotype originates from a human donor with low-grade glioma or glioblastoma, undergoing nonglioma brain surgery, or in good health (not recorded which). The CDR3 coding sequence is TGCGCCAGCAGCTTCCTTACAGGGTACCGCAATCAGCCCCAGCATTTT. Translation gives CASSFLTGYRNQPQHF.